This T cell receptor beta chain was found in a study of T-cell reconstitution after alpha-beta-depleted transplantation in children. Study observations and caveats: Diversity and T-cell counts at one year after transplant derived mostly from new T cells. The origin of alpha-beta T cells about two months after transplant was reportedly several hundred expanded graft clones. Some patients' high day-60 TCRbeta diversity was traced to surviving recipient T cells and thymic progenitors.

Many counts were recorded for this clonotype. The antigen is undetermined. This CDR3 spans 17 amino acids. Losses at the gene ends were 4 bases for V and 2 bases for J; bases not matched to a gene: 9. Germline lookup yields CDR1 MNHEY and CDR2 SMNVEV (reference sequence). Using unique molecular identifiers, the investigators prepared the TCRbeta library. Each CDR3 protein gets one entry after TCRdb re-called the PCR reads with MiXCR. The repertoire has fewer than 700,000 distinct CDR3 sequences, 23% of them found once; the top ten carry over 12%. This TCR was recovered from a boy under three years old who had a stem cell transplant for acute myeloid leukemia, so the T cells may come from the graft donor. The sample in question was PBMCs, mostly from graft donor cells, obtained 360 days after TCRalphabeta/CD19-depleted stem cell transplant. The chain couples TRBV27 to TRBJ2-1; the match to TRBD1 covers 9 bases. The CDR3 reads CASSSSGTGTAYNEQFF. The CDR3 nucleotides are TGTGCCAGCAGTTCTTCCGGGACAGGGACTGCCTACAATGAGCAGTTCTTC.